In this sample, the clone carrying this T cell receptor (beta chain) turned up a few times. Antigen specificity is unknown. Over 18 months, lack of ophthalmopathy progression marked Graves' hyperthyroidism as stable. 8.5 to 10 ml of fresh peripheral blood supplied the PBMCs. The germline V and J ends were trimmed by 5 bases and 2 bases, with 9 bases remaining between them. The length of the CDR3 is 13 residues. This record comes from a study of T cells in Graves' hyperthyroidism and ophthalmopathy. About the research overall: Upon initial diagnosis and before any treatment, peripheral blood was collected. Findings of the study overall: A model of 13 V-J features distinguished ophthalmopathy from stable hyperthyroidism.

Amplification yielded TCR beta CDR3 regions, with RNA transcripts as the source. The primer set for the first-round RT-PCR of the TCR CDR3 was HTBI. A single record per CDR3 protein comes from TCRdb applying MiXCR to the multiplex PCR reads. The sample contains around 450,000 distinct CDR3 sequences, about 15% of which appear only once. The receptor was isolated from a young woman with Graves' hyperthyroidism. J is TRBJ1-2 and V is TRBV12-3 or TRBV12-4; weak D call: TRBD1 (6 bases). Sample: blood. The DNA for the CDR3 is TGTGCCAGCAGTCGGACAGTCAACTATGGCTACACCTTC. Its translation is CASSRTVNYGYTF.